This T cell receptor beta chain was captured in a study of technical replicates of blood from several donors. Sequencing was performed with immunoSEQ multiplex PCR; in TCRdb, only in-frame clones are kept and a portion is missing. The profile covers approximately 13,000 clones, with 60% to 80% appearing a single time and roughly an eighth taken by the ten largest. V lost 5 bases and J lost 3; bases outside the gene matches: 16. This CDR3 is built from 17 residues. The germline CDR1 and CDR2 sequences are MNHEY and SMNVEV (reference sequence). The chain recombines TRBV27 with TRBJ2-7; 7 nucleotides agree with TRBD2. Sequencing input: PBMCs. The TCR was taken from a human donor in good health. DNA for the CDR3: TGTGCCAGCAGTCCCACCGGTTCCTATAGCGGGTTCTACGAGCAGTACTTC. Its translation is CASSPTGSYSGFYEQYF.